This T cell receptor (beta chain) was obtained from a study of identical twins. Points from the study as a whole: High-abundance cord blood beta clonotypes had fewer insertions; memory repertoires showed none. It was cross-sectional statistical analysis, not following the same donors, that the conclusions relied on.

On this clonotype itself: The antigen remains unidentified.

TCRdb ran MiXCR on the 5' RACE reads and lists one entry per CDR3 protein. The table includes about 570,000 distinct CDR3 sequences, more than 9% detected once. V was trimmed by 4 bases and J by 7 bases, leaving 11 bases between them. The CDR3 has 12 amino acids. Germline V gene data show CDR1 as GTSNPN and CDR2 as SVGIG (reference sequence). This sample also appeared in a second study, on yellow fever vaccine responses in identical twins. That work contributes: It has been reported that, in twins, the vaccine T cell response seemed partly convergent and partly personalized.

Material for sequencing was PBMCs. The source of this sequence is a woman aged 18-30 years in good health. V is TRBV30 and J is TRBJ2-1, with D maybe TRBD2 (5 bases). CDR3 protein: CAWTPGVNEQFF. For the CDR3, the DNA is TGTGCCTGGACCCCCGGGGTTAATGAGCAGTTCTTC. Full variable domain (outside the CDR3, taken from reference TRBV30 and TRBJ2-1): SQTIHQWPATLVQPVGSPLSLECTVEGTSNPNLYWYRQAAGRGLQLLFYSVGIGQISSEVPQNLSASRPQDRQFILSSKKLLLSDSGFYLCAWTPGVNEQFFGPGTRLTVL.